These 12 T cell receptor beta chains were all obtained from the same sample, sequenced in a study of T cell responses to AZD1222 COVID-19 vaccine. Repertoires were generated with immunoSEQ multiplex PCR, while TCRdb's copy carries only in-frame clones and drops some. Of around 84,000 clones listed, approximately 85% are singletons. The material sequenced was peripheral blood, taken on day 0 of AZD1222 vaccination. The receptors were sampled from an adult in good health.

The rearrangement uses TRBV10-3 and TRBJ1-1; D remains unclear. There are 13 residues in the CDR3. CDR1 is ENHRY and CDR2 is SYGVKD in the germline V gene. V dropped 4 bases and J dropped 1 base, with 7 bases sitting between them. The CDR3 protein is CAISVSANTEAFF. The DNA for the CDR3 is TGTGCCATCAGTGTTTCAGCGAACACTGAAGCTTTCTTT.

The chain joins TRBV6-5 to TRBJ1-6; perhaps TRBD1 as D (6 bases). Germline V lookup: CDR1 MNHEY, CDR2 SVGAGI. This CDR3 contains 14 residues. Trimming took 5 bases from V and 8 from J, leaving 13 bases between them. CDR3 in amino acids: CASSPRGGYSPLHF. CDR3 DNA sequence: TGTGCCAGCAGTCCGCGCGGGGGCTATTCACCCCTCCACTTT.

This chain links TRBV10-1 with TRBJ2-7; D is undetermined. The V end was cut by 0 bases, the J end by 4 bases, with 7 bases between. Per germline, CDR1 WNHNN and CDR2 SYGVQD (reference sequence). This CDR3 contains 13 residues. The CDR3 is CASSESLGYEQYF. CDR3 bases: TGCGCCAGCAGTGAGTCACTGGGGTACGAGCAGTACTTC.

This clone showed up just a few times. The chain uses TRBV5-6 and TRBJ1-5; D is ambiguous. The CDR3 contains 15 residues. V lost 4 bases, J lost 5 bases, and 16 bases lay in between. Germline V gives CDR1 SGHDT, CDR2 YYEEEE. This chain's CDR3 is CASSHLLEEDQPQHF. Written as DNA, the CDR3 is TGTGCCAGCAGCCACTTATTGGAGGAGGATCAGCCCCAGCATTTT.

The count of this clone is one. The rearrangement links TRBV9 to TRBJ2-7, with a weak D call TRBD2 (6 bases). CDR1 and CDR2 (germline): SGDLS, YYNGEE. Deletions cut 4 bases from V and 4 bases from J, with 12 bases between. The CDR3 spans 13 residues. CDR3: CASSPGSGYEQYF. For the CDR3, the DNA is TGTGCCAGCAGCCCCGGGAGTGGTTACGAGCAGTACTTC.

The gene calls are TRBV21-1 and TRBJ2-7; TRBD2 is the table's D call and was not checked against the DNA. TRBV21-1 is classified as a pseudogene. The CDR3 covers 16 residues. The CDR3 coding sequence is TGTGCCAGCAGCAACGGGGTTCGGGGGAAGAGGTACGAGCAGTACTTC. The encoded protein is CASSNGVRGKRYEQYF.

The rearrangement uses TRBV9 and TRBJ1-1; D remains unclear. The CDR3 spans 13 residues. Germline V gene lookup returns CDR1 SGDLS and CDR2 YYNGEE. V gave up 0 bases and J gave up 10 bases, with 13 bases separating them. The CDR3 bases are TGTGCCAGCAGCGTAGATGGTAGGGTTGGAGCTTTCTTT. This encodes CASSVDGRVGAFF.

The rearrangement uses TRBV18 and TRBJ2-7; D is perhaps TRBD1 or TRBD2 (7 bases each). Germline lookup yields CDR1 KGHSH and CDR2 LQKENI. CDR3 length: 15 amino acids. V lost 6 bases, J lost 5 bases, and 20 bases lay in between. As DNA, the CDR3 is TGTGCCAGCTCTCTCGACAGGGACTATTTTCACGAGCAGTACTTC. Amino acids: CASSLDRDYFHEQYF.

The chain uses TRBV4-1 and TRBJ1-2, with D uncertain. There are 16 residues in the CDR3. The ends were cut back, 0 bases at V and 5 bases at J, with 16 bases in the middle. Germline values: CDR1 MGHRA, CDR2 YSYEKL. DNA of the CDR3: TGCGCCAGCAGCCAAGAGCTTACCGGGCGAGGGTATGGCTACACCTTC. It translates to CASSQELTGRGYGYTF.

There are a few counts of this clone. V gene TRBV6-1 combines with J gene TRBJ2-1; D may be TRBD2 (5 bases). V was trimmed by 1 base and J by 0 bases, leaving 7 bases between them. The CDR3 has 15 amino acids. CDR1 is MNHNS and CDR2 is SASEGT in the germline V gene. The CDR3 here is CASSEGEISYNEQFF. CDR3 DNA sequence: TGTGCCAGCAGTGAAGGGGAGATCTCCTACAATGAGCAGTTCTTC.

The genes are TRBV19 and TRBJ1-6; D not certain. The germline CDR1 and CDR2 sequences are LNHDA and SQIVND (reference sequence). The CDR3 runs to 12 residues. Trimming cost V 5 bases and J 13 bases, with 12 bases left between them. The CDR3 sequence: CASSAGPPPLHF. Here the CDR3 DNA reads TGTGCCAGTAGTGCAGGCCCTCCGCCCCTCCACTTT.

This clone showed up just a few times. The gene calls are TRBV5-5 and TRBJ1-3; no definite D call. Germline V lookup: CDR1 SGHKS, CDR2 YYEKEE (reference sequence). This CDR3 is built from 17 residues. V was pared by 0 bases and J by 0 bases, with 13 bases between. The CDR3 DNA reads TGTGCCAGCAGCTTGGTCGGCGGAGGATACTCTGGAAACACCATATATTTT. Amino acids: CASSLVGGGYSGNTIYF.